One sample yielded the 4 T cell receptor beta chains listed below, sequenced in a study of CD8 T cells in ankylosing spondylitis (dated by TCRdb to 2016 to 2017). Study-level results and caveats: Blood from ankylosing spondylitis patients appeared to be characterized by a TCR beta motif composed of 7 to 9 highly homologous amino acid variants.

These TCRs are of unknown antigen specificity. Receptors were amplified or captured by 5' RACE. TCRdb names Illumina HiSeq 2500 as the instrument used. The public reads were reprocessed in TCRdb via fastp at Q25 and MiXCR, keeping in-frame beta chains. Rows are unified per CDR3 protein, each entry keeping the most common DNA and genes. For this sample the table gives about 450,000 distinct CDR3 sequences, of which roughly 27% were detected only once. Of the sample, about 1% falls within the top ten clones. The sequenced sample consisted of blood, either unsorted or a sorted T cell fraction (not recorded which). The receptor source for this set is a male donor with ankylosing spondylitis.

The chain uses TRBV20-1 and TRBJ2-3, with 8 nucleotides matching TRBD2. Trimming cost V 6 bases and J 6 bases; bases outside gene matches: 8. CDR1 is DFQATT, CDR2 SNEGSKA, per germline (reference sequence). The CDR3 is 13 residues long. The chain's CDR3 is CSAFRPGGDTQYF. CDR3 sequence (DNA): TGCAGTGCCTTCCGTCCGGGGGGGGATACGCAGTATTTT.

J is TRBJ2-3 and V is TRBV28; 10 bases are shared with TRBD1. The CDR3 length is 15 residues. J gave up 5 bases and V 7 bases, and 9 bases lay outside the gene matches. The germline CDR1 and CDR2 sequences are MDHEN and SYDVKM. The CDR3 nucleotides are TGTGCCAGCACGGTGAAGACAGGGGGCATAGATACGCAGTATTTT. Encoded protein: CASTVKTGGIDTQYF.

The chain has TRBV3-1 and TRBJ1-4, with a weak D call TRBD1 (6 bases). Trimming took 4 bases from V and 7 from J, leaving 16 bases between them. Per the germline V gene, CDR1 is LGHDT and CDR2 is YNNKEL (reference sequence). This CDR3 spans 15 amino acids. The CDR3 loop reads CASSPQQGWSEKLFF. The CDR3 DNA reads as TGTGCCAGCAGCCCCCAACAGGGATGGAGTGAAAAACTGTTTTTT.

This clonotype was recorded a few times. The V and J genes are TRBV28 and TRBJ1-2; 11 bases are a match to TRBD1. Germline lookup yields CDR1 MDHEN and CDR2 SYDVKM. V trimming: 4 bases; J trimming: 2 bases; junction bases outside the gene matches: 12. The CDR3 is 18 residues long. The CDR3 here is CASSSPLGQGAPNYGYTF. The CDR3, as DNA: TGTGCCAGCAGTTCCCCCCTCGGACAGGGGGCGCCCAACTATGGCTACACCTTC.